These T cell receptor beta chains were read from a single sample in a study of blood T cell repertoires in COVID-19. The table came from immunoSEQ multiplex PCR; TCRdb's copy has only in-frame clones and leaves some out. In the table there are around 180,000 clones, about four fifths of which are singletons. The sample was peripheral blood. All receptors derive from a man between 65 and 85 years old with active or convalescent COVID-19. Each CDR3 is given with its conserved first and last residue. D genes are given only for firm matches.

CASSPGGVTTEAFF,TGCGCCAGCAGCCCGGGCGGGGTGACCACTGAAGCTTTCTTT,TRBJ1-1,.,TRBV5-1
CASSLQVTNTEAFF,TGTGCCAGCAGCTTACAGGTGACGAACACTGAAGCTTTCTTT,TRBJ1-1,.,TRBV9
CSVRRGRAYNEQFF,TGCAGCGTGAGACGGGGAAGGGCCTACAATGAGCAGTTCTTC,TRBJ2-1,.,TRBV29-1
CASSIPGLDVNEQFF,TGTGCCAGCAGCATTCCGGGACTGGACGTCAATGAGCAGTTCTTC,TRBJ2-1,.,TRBV7-9
CASSYGQGTEAFF,TGTGCCAGCAGTTACGGACAGGGAACTGAAGCTTTCTTT,TRBJ1-1,TRBD1,TRBV6-6
CAAMGDTLSYEQYF,TGTGCCGCAATGGGGGACACCCTTTCCTACGAGCAGTACTTC,TRBJ2-7,.,TRBV6-6
CASSFGPGTDTQYF,TGTGCCAGCAGCTTCGGACCAGGGACAGATACGCAGTATTTT,TRBJ2-3,.,TRBV5-8
CAWSEGQWLGPQHF,TGTGCCTGGAGTGAGGGGCAATGGCTTGGGCCCCAGCATTTT,TRBJ1-5,.,TRBV30
CASSPGGWADTQYF,TGTGCCAGCAGCCCCGGGGGTTGGGCAGATACGCAGTATTTT,TRBJ2-3,.,TRBV7-2
CAISSAGSRTGELFF,TGTGCCATCAGTTCTGCGGGGAGTCGTACCGGGGAGCTGTTTTTT,TRBJ2-2,.,TRBV10-3
CASSMPRGRTEAFF,TGTGCCAGTAGTATGCCCAGGGGAAGGACTGAAGCTTTCTTT,TRBJ1-1,.,TRBV19
CASSDDRTNSPLHF,TGTGCCAGCAGTGACGATAGAACGAATTCACCCCTCCACTTT,TRBJ1-6,.,TRBV25-1
CASSHTSGGTDTQYF,TGCGCCAGCAGCCACACTAGCGGGGGGACAGATACGCAGTATTTT,TRBJ2-3,TRBD2,TRBV5-1
CASSEVQESPLHF,TGTGCCAGCAGTGAAGTGCAAGAGTCACCCCTCCACTTT,TRBJ1-6,.,TRBV6-1
CASSRRQGPLADTQYF,TGTGCCAGCAGCCGAAGACAGGGGCCGTTGGCAGATACGCAGTATTTT,TRBJ2-3,TRBD1,TRBV7-9
CASRQTGDTIYF,TGTGCCAGCAGACAGACAGGGGACACCATATATTTT,TRBJ1-3,TRBD1,TRBV28